This is a list of T cell receptor beta chains from one sample in a study of cytomegalovirus exposure and HLA in healthy donors. Repertoires were generated with immunoSEQ multiplex PCR, while TCRdb's copy carries only in-frame clones and drops some. This table holds tens of thousands of clones, roughly 94% found once. The sequenced sample was PBMCs. The source of these receptors is a woman aged 18-29 years in good health and CMV-seropositive. Both conserved end residues are part of each CDR3. Fields, in order: CDR3 protein, CDR3 DNA, clone size, D gene, V gene, J gene. The D gene is left open where the match is weak. Only some rows state a clone size, as once, few, many or a class for expanded clones.

CDR3aa: CASSQEEVGSGRADTQYF
CDR3nt: TGTGCCAGCAGCCAAGAGGAGGTTGGTAGCGGGAGGGCAGATACGCAGTATTTT
abundance: -
d_gene: TRBD2
v_gene: TRBV4-2
j_gene: TRBJ2-3

CDR3aa: CASSWTGFREKLFF
CDR3nt: TGTGCCAGCAGCTGGACAGGGTTTAGAGAAAAACTGTTTTTT
abundance: -
d_gene: TRBD1
v_gene: TRBV5-6
j_gene: TRBJ1-4

CDR3aa: CASRRQEGTDTQYF
CDR3nt: TGCGCCTCCCGAAGACAGGAGGGCACAGATACGCAGTATTTT
abundance: -
d_gene: -
v_gene: TRBV5-1
j_gene: TRBJ2-3

CDR3aa: CASSGDRGSRTEAFF
CDR3nt: TGTGCCAGCAGTGGTGACAGGGGGAGTAGGACTGAAGCTTTCTTT
abundance: once
d_gene: TRBD1
v_gene: TRBV6-5
j_gene: TRBJ1-1

CDR3aa: CAWKMGGSEAFF
CDR3nt: TGTGCCTGGAAAATGGGAGGGAGTGAAGCTTTCTTT
abundance: -
d_gene: -
v_gene: TRBV30
j_gene: TRBJ1-1

CDR3aa: CATSSEEYNEQFF
CDR3nt: TGTGCCACCTCCTCTGAGGAGTACAATGAGCAGTTCTTC
abundance: -
d_gene: -
v_gene: TRBV6-4
j_gene: TRBJ2-1

CDR3aa: CASSETGTPKGWGYTF
CDR3nt: TGTGCCAGTAGCGAGACCGGGACACCCAAAGGATGGGGCTACACCTTC
abundance: -
d_gene: -
v_gene: TRBV19
j_gene: TRBJ1-2

CDR3aa: CASSEMRIANYGYTF
CDR3nt: TGTGCCAGCAGCGAGATGAGAATAGCTAACTATGGCTACACCTTC
abundance: once
d_gene: -
v_gene: TRBV7-9
j_gene: TRBJ1-2

CDR3aa: CASKGRGGSNQPQHF
CDR3nt: TGTGCCAGCAAAGGTCGAGGGGGCAGCAATCAGCCCCAGCATTTT
abundance: -
d_gene: -
v_gene: TRBV21-1
j_gene: TRBJ1-5

CDR3aa: CASSAGYWGLLDTEAFF
CDR3nt: TGTGCCAGCAGCGCTGGCTACTGGGGGCTTTTGGACACTGAAGCTTTCTTT
abundance: -
d_gene: -
v_gene: TRBV9
j_gene: TRBJ1-1

CDR3aa: CAISEDYRNTEAFF
CDR3nt: TGTGCCATCAGTGAAGATTACAGGAACACTGAAGCTTTCTTT
abundance: -
d_gene: -
v_gene: TRBV10-3
j_gene: TRBJ1-1

CDR3aa: CATSRDRASYEQYF
CDR3nt: TGTGCCACCAGCAGAGACAGGGCCTCCTACGAGCAGTACTTC
abundance: -
d_gene: -
v_gene: TRBV15
j_gene: TRBJ2-7

CDR3aa: CASSFLREGGADTQYF
CDR3nt: TGCGCCAGCAGCTTCTTGCGGGAGGGAGGGGCAGATACGCAGTATTTT
abundance: -
d_gene: TRBD2
v_gene: TRBV5-1
j_gene: TRBJ2-3

CDR3aa: CASSPSYEQYF
CDR3nt: TGTGCCAGCAGCCCATCCTACGAGCAGTACTTC
abundance: -
d_gene: -
v_gene: TRBV11-2
j_gene: TRBJ2-7

CDR3aa: CASSSFADRVNEKLFF
CDR3nt: TGTGCCAGCAGCTCGTTTGCGGACAGGGTTAATGAAAAACTGTTTTTT
abundance: -
d_gene: TRBD1
v_gene: TRBV11-2
j_gene: TRBJ1-4

CDR3aa: CASSMGGSGNTIYF
CDR3nt: TGTGCCAGTAGTATGGGAGGCTCTGGAAACACCATATATTTT
abundance: -
d_gene: -
v_gene: TRBV19
j_gene: TRBJ1-3

CDR3aa: CASSPTAQPTYEQYF
CDR3nt: TGTGCCAGCAGCCCAACAGCCCAACCAACCTACGAGCAGTACTTC
abundance: -
d_gene: -
v_gene: TRBV9
j_gene: TRBJ2-7

CDR3aa: CASRAGGTDNEQFF
CDR3nt: TGTGCCAGCAGGGCAGGGGGGACAGACAATGAGCAGTTCTTC
abundance: -
d_gene: -
v_gene: TRBV6-5
j_gene: TRBJ2-1

CDR3aa: CASRRTSAAETQYF
CDR3nt: TGTGCCAGCCGGAGAACTAGCGCTGCAGAGACCCAGTACTTC
abundance: -
d_gene: TRBD2
v_gene: TRBV2
j_gene: TRBJ2-5

CDR3aa: CASAGTGLYEQYF
CDR3nt: TGTGCCAGCGCCGGGACAGGCCTCTACGAGCAGTACTTC
abundance: -
d_gene: TRBD1
v_gene: TRBV6-6
j_gene: TRBJ2-7

CDR3aa: CASSQDSAYEQYF
CDR3nt: TGCGCCAGCAGCCAAGATTCAGCGTACGAGCAGTACTTC
abundance: -
d_gene: -
v_gene: TRBV4-3
j_gene: TRBJ2-7

CDR3aa: CASTSGRVYNEQFF
CDR3nt: TGTGCCAGCACTAGCGGGAGGGTTTACAATGAGCAGTTCTTC
abundance: few
d_gene: TRBD2
v_gene: TRBV19
j_gene: TRBJ2-1

CDR3aa: CASSLWGGMELVRSTDTQYF
CDR3nt: TGTGCCAGCAGTTTATGGGGGGGGATGGAACTCGTACGTAGCACAGATACGCAGTATTTT
abundance: -
d_gene: TRBD2
v_gene: TRBV27
j_gene: TRBJ2-3

CDR3aa: CATSSGSWGYTF
CDR3nt: TGTGCCACCAGCAGCGGTTCGTGGGGCTACACCTTC
abundance: -
d_gene: -
v_gene: TRBV15
j_gene: TRBJ1-2

CDR3aa: CASLEGLAGAKDTQYF
CDR3nt: TGTGCCAGCTTGGAGGGGCTAGCGGGAGCGAAGGATACGCAGTATTTT
abundance: -
d_gene: TRBD2
v_gene: TRBV5-4
j_gene: TRBJ2-3

CDR3aa: CASSLGGTYEQYF
CDR3nt: TGTGCCAGTTCTTTGGGGGGGACCTACGAGCAGTACTTC
abundance: -
d_gene: TRBD2
v_gene: TRBV7-6
j_gene: TRBJ2-7

CDR3aa: CASSPVGAGGFQETQYF
CDR3nt: TGTGCCAGCAGCCCGGTCGGAGCGGGGGGGTTTCAAGAGACCCAGTACTTC
abundance: -
d_gene: TRBD2
v_gene: TRBV4-2
j_gene: TRBJ2-5

CDR3aa: CASSAQLAGFTDTQYF
CDR3nt: TGTGCCAGTAGTGCTCAACTAGCGGGGTTCACAGATACGCAGTATTTT
abundance: -
d_gene: TRBD2
v_gene: TRBV19
j_gene: TRBJ2-3

CDR3aa: CASSFGGGTEAFF
CDR3nt: TGTGCCAGCAGCTTCGGGGGGGGCACTGAAGCTTTCTTT
abundance: -
d_gene: -
v_gene: TRBV11-3
j_gene: TRBJ1-1

CDR3aa: CASSVELPRNGNTGELFF
CDR3nt: TGTGCCAGCAGCGTAGAACTACCCCGCAATGGGAACACCGGGGAGCTGTTTTTT
abundance: -
d_gene: -
v_gene: TRBV9
j_gene: TRBJ2-2

CDR3aa: CASSQDIGTSGYNEQFF
CDR3nt: TGCGCCAGCAGCCAAGATATCGGGACTAGCGGATACAATGAGCAGTTCTTC
abundance: -
d_gene: TRBD2
v_gene: TRBV4-3
j_gene: TRBJ2-1

CDR3aa: CASSLVAIYTGELFF
CDR3nt: TGCGCCAGCAGCTTGGTCGCGATCTACACCGGGGAGCTGTTTTTT
abundance: -
d_gene: -
v_gene: TRBV5-1
j_gene: TRBJ2-2

CDR3aa: CASSQAAAGPEDNTEAFF
CDR3nt: TGCGCCAGCAGCCAAGCGGCAGCAGGCCCAGAAGATAACACTGAAGCTTTCTTT
abundance: -
d_gene: -
v_gene: TRBV4-3
j_gene: TRBJ1-1

CDR3aa: CASSPGQGGSPLHF
CDR3nt: TGCGCCAGCAGCCCCGGACAGGGGGGGTCGCCCCTCCACTTT
abundance: -
d_gene: TRBD1
v_gene: TRBV4-3
j_gene: TRBJ1-6

CDR3aa: CASSSRQGSYNEQFF
CDR3nt: TGTGCCAGCAGCTCTCGACAGGGGAGCTACAATGAGCAGTTCTTC
abundance: -
d_gene: TRBD1
v_gene: TRBV11-3
j_gene: TRBJ2-1

CDR3aa: CASSYGSGEYEQYF
CDR3nt: TGTGCCAGCAGTTACGGTTCAGGGGAATACGAGCAGTACTTC
abundance: -
d_gene: -
v_gene: TRBV6-5
j_gene: TRBJ2-7

CDR3aa: CASSFDSSGANVLTF
CDR3nt: TGTGCCAGCAGCTTCGACAGCTCTGGGGCCAACGTCCTGACTTTC
abundance: -
d_gene: -
v_gene: TRBV11-3
j_gene: TRBJ2-6

CDR3aa: CASSVGQLNTEAFF
CDR3nt: TGTGCCAGCAGCGTGGGACAGTTGAACACTGAAGCTTTCTTT
abundance: -
d_gene: TRBD1
v_gene: TRBV9
j_gene: TRBJ1-1

CDR3aa: CASSLEPGLTSQETQYF
CDR3nt: TGTGCCAGTAGCCTAGAACCGGGACTAACTTCCCAAGAGACCCAGTACTTC
abundance: -
d_gene: TRBD2
v_gene: TRBV19
j_gene: TRBJ2-5

CDR3aa: CSVVGGTEAFF
CDR3nt: TGCAGCGTTGTGGGCGGGACTGAAGCTTTCTTT
abundance: -
d_gene: -
v_gene: TRBV29-1
j_gene: TRBJ1-1

CDR3aa: CASSWDRSNTEAFF
CDR3nt: TGTGCCAGCAGTTGGGACAGGTCGAACACTGAAGCTTTCTTT
abundance: -
d_gene: TRBD1
v_gene: TRBV6-5
j_gene: TRBJ1-1

CDR3aa: CASSVDRERFNTQYF
CDR3nt: TGCGCCAGCAGTGTCGACAGAGAAAGGTTCAATACGCAGTATTTT
abundance: -
d_gene: -
v_gene: TRBV10-1
j_gene: TRBJ2-3

CDR3aa: CASSHPSGAYEQYF
CDR3nt: TGCGCCAGCAGCCACCCAAGCGGGGCCTACGAGCAGTACTTC
abundance: -
d_gene: TRBD2
v_gene: TRBV4-1
j_gene: TRBJ2-7

CDR3aa: CASSPGDSFYGYTF
CDR3nt: TGTGCCAGCTCACCAGGGGACAGCTTCTATGGCTACACCTTC
abundance: once
d_gene: TRBD1
v_gene: TRBV18
j_gene: TRBJ1-2

CDR3aa: CASSWWSMGDISVFDTEAFF
CDR3nt: TGCGCCAGCAGCTGGTGGAGCATGGGAGATATTTCGGTTTTCGACACTGAAGCTTTCTTT
abundance: -
d_gene: -
v_gene: TRBV5-1
j_gene: TRBJ1-1

CDR3aa: CASSASHRAPGNTIYF
CDR3nt: TGTGCCAGCAGCGCCAGCCACAGGGCCCCTGGAAACACCATATATTTT
abundance: -
d_gene: -
v_gene: TRBV9
j_gene: TRBJ1-3

CDR3aa: CASSLSSTDTQYF
CDR3nt: TGTGCCAGCAGTTTGTCAAGCACAGATACGCAGTATTTT
abundance: -
d_gene: -
v_gene: TRBV28
j_gene: TRBJ2-3

CDR3aa: CASSHRDSAFSALHF
CDR3nt: TGTGCCAGCAGCCACCGGGACAGCGCCTTTTCGGCCCTCCACTTT
abundance: -
d_gene: -
v_gene: TRBV21-1
j_gene: TRBJ1-6

CDR3aa: CASSSGTGGPETQYF
CDR3nt: TGTGCCAGTAGCTCCGGGACAGGGGGCCCGGAGACCCAGTACTTC
abundance: -
d_gene: TRBD1
v_gene: TRBV19
j_gene: TRBJ2-5

CDR3aa: CASSSGTDLTNEKLFF
CDR3nt: TGTGCCAGCAGTTCCGGGACTGACCTAACTAATGAAAAACTGTTTTTT
abundance: once
d_gene: -
v_gene: TRBV27
j_gene: TRBJ1-4

CDR3aa: CASSLDRRNTEAFF
CDR3nt: TGTGCCAGCAGCTTGGACAGGAGGAACACTGAAGCTTTCTTT
abundance: -
d_gene: -
v_gene: TRBV5-6
j_gene: TRBJ1-1

CDR3aa: CASSFPLAGWSTDTQYF
CDR3nt: TGTGCCAGCAGCTTTCCCCTAGCGGGGTGGAGCACAGATACGCAGTATTTT
abundance: -
d_gene: TRBD2
v_gene: TRBV7-8
j_gene: TRBJ2-3

CDR3aa: CASSQDQGQPYNEQFF
CDR3nt: TGCGCCAGCAGCCAAGATCAAGGACAGCCATACAATGAGCAGTTCTTC
abundance: -
d_gene: -
v_gene: TRBV4-3
j_gene: TRBJ2-1

CDR3aa: CASSLGSGRETDEQYF
CDR3nt: TGTGCCAGCAGCTTAGGTAGCGGGAGGGAAACCGACGAGCAGTACTTC
abundance: -
d_gene: TRBD2
v_gene: TRBV13
j_gene: TRBJ2-7

CDR3aa: CASSLGGRTYNEQFF
CDR3nt: TGCGCCAGCAGCTTGGGCGGCAGAACCTACAATGAGCAGTTCTTC
abundance: -
d_gene: -
v_gene: TRBV5-1
j_gene: TRBJ2-1

CDR3aa: CASSLRSGTGALNTEAFF
CDR3nt: TGTGCCAGCAGCTTAAGGAGCGGGACAGGGGCCCTGAACACTGAAGCTTTCTTT
abundance: -
d_gene: TRBD1
v_gene: TRBV7-3
j_gene: TRBJ1-1

CDR3aa: CASSLEGARGTEAFF
CDR3nt: TGTGCCAGCAGCCTAGAGGGGGCCCGGGGCACTGAAGCTTTCTTT
abundance: -
d_gene: TRBD1
v_gene: TRBV7-9
j_gene: TRBJ1-1

CDR3aa: CASNQRNADGGNYGYTF
CDR3nt: TGTGCCAGCAATCAACGTAACGCGGACGGGGGGAACTATGGCTACACCTTC
abundance: few
d_gene: -
v_gene: TRBV5-6
j_gene: TRBJ1-2

CDR3aa: CASSLLAGGGEQFF
CDR3nt: TGTGCCAGTAGTCTTTTAGCGGGAGGTGGTGAGCAGTTCTTC
abundance: -
d_gene: TRBD2
v_gene: TRBV19
j_gene: TRBJ2-1

CDR3aa: CASGHTGLAGRTGNEQFF
CDR3nt: TGTGCCAGCGGACACACGGGACTAGCGGGAAGAACTGGAAATGAGCAGTTCTTC
abundance: once
d_gene: TRBD2
v_gene: TRBV27
j_gene: TRBJ2-1